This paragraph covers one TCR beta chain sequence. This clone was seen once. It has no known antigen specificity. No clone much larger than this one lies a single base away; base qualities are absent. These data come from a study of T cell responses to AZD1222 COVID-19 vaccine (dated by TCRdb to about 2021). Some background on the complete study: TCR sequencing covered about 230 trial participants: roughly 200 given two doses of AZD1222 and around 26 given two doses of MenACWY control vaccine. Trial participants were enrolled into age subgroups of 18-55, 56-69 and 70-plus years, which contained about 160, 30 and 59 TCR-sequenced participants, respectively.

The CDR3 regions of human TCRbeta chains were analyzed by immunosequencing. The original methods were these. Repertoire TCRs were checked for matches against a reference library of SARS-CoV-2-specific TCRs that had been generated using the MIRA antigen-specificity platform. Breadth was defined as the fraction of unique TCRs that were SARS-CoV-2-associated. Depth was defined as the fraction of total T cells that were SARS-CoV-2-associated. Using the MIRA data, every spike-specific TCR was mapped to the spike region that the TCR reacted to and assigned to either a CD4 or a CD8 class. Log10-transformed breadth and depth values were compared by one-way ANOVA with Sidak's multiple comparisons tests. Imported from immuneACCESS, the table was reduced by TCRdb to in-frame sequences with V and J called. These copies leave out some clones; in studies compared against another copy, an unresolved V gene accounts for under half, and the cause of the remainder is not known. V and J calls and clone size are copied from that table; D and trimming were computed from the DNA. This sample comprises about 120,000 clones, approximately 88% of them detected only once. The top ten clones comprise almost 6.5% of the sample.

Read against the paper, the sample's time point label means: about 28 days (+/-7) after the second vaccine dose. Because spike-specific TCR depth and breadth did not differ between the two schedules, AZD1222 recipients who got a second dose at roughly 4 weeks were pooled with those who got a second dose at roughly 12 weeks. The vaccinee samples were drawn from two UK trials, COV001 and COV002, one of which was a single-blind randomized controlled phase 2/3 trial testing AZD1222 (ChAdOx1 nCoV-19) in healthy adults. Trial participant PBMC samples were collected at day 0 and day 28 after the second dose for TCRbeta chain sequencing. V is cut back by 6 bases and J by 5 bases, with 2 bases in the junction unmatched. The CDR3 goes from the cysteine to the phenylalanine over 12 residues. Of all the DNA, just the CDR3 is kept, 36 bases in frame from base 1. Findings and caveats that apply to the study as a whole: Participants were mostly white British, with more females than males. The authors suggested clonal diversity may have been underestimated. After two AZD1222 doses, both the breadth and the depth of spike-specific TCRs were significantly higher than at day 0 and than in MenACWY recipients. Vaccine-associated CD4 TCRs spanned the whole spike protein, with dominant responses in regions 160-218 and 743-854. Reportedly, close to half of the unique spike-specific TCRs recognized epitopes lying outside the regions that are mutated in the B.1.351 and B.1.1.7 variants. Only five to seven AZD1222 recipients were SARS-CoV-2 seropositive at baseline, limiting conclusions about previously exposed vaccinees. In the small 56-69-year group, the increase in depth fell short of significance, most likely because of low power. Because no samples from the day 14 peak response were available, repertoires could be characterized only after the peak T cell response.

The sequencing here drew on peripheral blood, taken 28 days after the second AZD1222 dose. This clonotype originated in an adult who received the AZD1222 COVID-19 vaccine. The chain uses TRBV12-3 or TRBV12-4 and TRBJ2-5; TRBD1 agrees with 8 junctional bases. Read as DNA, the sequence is TGTGCCAGCAGCCCAGGGGGCGAGACCCAGTACTTC. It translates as CASSPGGETQYF.